This record covers a single T cell receptor beta chain. The data were taken from a study of control samples from healthy donors and cancer patients. Here immunoSEQ multiplex PCR was the method, and the copy in TCRdb shows in-frame clones only, minus some. The data hold 100,000 to 150,000 clones, with more than 75% observed a single time. CDR3 length equals 15 residues. The chain joins TRBV1 to TRBJ1-5. TRBV1 is noted as a pseudogene. The sequence came from a man aged 40-55 years in good health. Sample: blood. The CDR3 nucleotides are TGCACCAGCAGCCAAGAGGAGAGTCTTAATCAGCCCCAGCATTTT. This sequence encodes CTSSQEESLNQPQHF.